The TCR beta chain described here comes from a study of blood T cell repertoires in COVID-19. CDR3 length: 14 residues. The germline V and J ends were trimmed by 0 bases and 7 bases, with 7 bases remaining between them. The germline V gene encodes CDR1 LGHNA and CDR2 YSLEER. Produced via immunoSEQ multiplex PCR; TCRdb's table is partial and in-frame only. The table lists some 270,000 clones, 85% of them singletons, with 9.1% in the top ten. In assigning cohorts, the study relied on participant-reported clinical history. The source of this sequence is a woman between 45 and 60 years old with acute COVID-19. This chain connects TRBV4-3 to TRBJ1-6; D is perhaps TRBD1 (5 bases). Material: PBMCs or T cells enriched from blood (not recorded which). The CDR3 loop reads CASSQEGLNSPLHF. In DNA, the CDR3 is TGCGCCAGCAGCCAAGAGGGGCTAAATTCACCCCTCCACTTT.